One and the same sample provided the 2 T cell receptor beta chains below, sequenced in a study of CD8 T cells in ankylosing spondylitis. Via MiXCR, TCRdb re-called the 5' RACE reads, giving one row per CDR3 protein. Of roughly 150,000 distinct CDR3 sequences in the sample, approximately 9% were seen once. The sequenced sample consisted of blood, either unsorted or a sorted T cell fraction (not recorded which). The source is a female donor with ankylosing spondylitis or in good health (not recorded which).

This clonotype was seen only a few times. V usage is TRBV5-1 and J usage is TRBJ2-7; 8 bases are a match to TRBD1. This CDR3 is built from 13 residues. After removal of 5 bases from V and 3 bases from J, the junction contained 4 bases not matched to a gene. Germline loops: CDR1 SGHRS, CDR2 YFSETQ. The CDR3 DNA reads as TGCGCCAGCAGAATAGGACAGGGCTACGAGCAGTACTTC. Protein sequence: CASRIGQGYEQYF.

The V gene is TRBV29-1, the J gene TRBJ1-1, with D unresolved. V shed 5 bases and J shed 5 bases, with 12 bases lying between them. The CDR3 is made up of 12 amino acids. Germline CDR1 is SQVTM and CDR2 is ANQGSEA. CDR3 loop: CSVLEMRTEAFF. In DNA form, the CDR3 reads TGCAGCGTTCTTGAGATGAGGACTGAAGCTTTCTTT.